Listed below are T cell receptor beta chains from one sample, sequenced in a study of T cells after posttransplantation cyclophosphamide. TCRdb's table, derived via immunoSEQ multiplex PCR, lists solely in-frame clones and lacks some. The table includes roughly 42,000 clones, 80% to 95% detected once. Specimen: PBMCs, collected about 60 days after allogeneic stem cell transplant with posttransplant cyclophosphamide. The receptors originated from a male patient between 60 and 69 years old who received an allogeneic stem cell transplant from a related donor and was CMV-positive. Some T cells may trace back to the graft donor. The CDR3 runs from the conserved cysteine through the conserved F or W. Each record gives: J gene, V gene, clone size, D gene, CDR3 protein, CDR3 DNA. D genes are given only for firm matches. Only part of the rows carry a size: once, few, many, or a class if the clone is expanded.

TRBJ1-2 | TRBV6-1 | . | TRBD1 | CASSEGTGVYGYTF | TGTGCCAGCAGTGAAGGGACAGGAGTCTATGGCTACACCTTC
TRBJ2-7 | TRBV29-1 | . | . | CSVVRTDYEQYF | TGCAGCGTTGTTAGGACAGACTACGAGCAGTACTTC
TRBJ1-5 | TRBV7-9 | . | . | CASSNTDQPQHF | TGTGCCAGCAGCAACACAGATCAGCCCCAGCATTTT
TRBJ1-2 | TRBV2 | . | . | CASIEQGSGYGYTF | TGTGCCAGCATCGAGCAGGGGAGTGGCTATGGCTACACCTTC
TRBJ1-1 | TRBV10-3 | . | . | CAISETQNTEAFF | TGTGCCATCAGTGAGACTCAGAACACTGAAGCTTTCTTT
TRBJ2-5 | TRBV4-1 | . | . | CASSQGWIIGDQETQYF | TGCGCCAGCAGCCAAGGCTGGATTATAGGGGACCAAGAGACCCAGTACTTC
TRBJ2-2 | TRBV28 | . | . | CASTLGGTAGELFF | TGTGCCAGCACCCTAGGGGGTACCGCCGGGGAGCTGTTTTTT
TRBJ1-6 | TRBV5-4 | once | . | CASSLDQGKFDSPLHF | TGTGCCAGCAGCTTGGATCAGGGGAAGTTTGATTCACCCCTCCACTTT
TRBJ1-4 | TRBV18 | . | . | CASSPFREKLFF | TGTGCCAGCTCACCATTCCGGGAAAAACTGTTTTTT
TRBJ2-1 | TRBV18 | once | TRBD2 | CASSPPGLGPNEQFF | TGTGCCAGCTCACCCCCGGGACTAGGCCCCAATGAGCAGTTCTTC
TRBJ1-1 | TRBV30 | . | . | CAWCPGALNTEAFF | TGTGCCTGGTGCCCAGGGGCTTTGAACACTGAAGCTTTCTTT
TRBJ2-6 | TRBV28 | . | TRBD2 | CASRTLITRDYSSGANVLTF | TGTGCCAGCAGAACCCTCATTACCCGGGACTATTCCTCTGGGGCCAACGTCCTGACTTTC
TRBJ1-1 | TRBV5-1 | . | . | CASSSGGGPEAFF | TGCGCCAGCAGTTCGGGAGGTGGCCCTGAAGCTTTCTTT
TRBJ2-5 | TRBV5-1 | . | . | CASSFRATQETQYF | TGCGCCAGCAGCTTCAGGGCTACCCAAGAGACCCAGTACTTC
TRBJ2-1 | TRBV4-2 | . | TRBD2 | CASSPTSGVYNEQFF | TGTGCCAGCAGCCCCACTAGCGGGGTTTACAATGAGCAGTTCTTC
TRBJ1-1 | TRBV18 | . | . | CASSPTDRDTEAFF | TGTGCCAGCTCACCAACTGACCGGGACACTGAAGCTTTCTTT
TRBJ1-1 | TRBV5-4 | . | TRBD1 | CASSSNPGQGSRGPEAFF | TGTGCCAGCAGCTCCAATCCGGGACAGGGGAGTCGAGGGCCTGAAGCTTTCTTT
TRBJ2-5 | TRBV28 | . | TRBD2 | CASSILAGGAETQYF | TGTGCCAGCAGTATCCTAGCGGGGGGGGCGGAGACCCAGTACTTC
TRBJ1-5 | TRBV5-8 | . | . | CASSPEWGDNQPQHF | TGTGCCAGCAGCCCGGAGTGGGGGGACAATCAGCCCCAGCATTTT
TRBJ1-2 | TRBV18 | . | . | CASSPTDRADYGYTF | TGTGCCAGCTCACCGACCGACAGAGCCGACTATGGCTACACCTTC
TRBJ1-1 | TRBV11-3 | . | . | CASSFGLRAAMNTEAFF | TGTGCCAGCAGCTTCGGTTTGAGGGCGGCCATGAACACTGAAGCTTTCTTT
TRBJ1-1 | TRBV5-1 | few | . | CASSWRTEMNTEAFF | TGCGCCAGCAGCTGGAGGACAGAGATGAACACTGAAGCTTTCTTT
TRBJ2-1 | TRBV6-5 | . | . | CASRDSAYNEQFF | TGTGCCTCCCGGGACTCCGCCTACAATGAGCAGTTCTTC
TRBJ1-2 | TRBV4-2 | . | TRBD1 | CASSPESTGRSGYTF | TGTGCCAGCAGCCCGGAATCGACAGGGCGGAGTGGCTACACCTTC
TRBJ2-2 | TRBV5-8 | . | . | CASSETTGGELFF | TGTGCCAGCAGCGAAACGACCGGGGGGGAGCTGTTTTTT
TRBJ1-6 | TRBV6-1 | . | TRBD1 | CASKPGQEVSPLHF | TGTGCCAGCAAGCCGGGACAGGAGGTTTCACCCCTCCACTTT
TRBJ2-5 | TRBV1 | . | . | CTRVNTGTSGGYETQYF | TGCACCAGAGTAAATACCGGGACTAGCGGGGGTTATGAGACCCAGTACTTC
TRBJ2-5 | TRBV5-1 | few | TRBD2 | CASSLGGGVQETQYF | TGCGCCAGCAGCTTGGGCGGGGGGGTCCAAGAGACCCAGTACTTC
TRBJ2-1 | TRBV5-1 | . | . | CASSYSGGLSYNEQFF | TGCGCCAGCAGTTACTCGGGGGGCCTTTCCTACAATGAGCAGTTCTTC
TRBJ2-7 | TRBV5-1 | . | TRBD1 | CASSLVGQGYEQYF | TGCGCCAGCAGCTTGGTGGGACAGGGTTACGAGCAGTACTTC
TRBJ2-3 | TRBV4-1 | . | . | CASSQFAGAITDTQYF | TGCGCCAGCAGCCAATTCGCGGGGGCCATCACAGATACGCAGTATTTT